This TCR beta chain was obtained from a study of T cells after posttransplantation cyclophosphamide. Study-wide results and limits: Later blood repertoires were often dominated by clones from the donor CD8+ memory compartment.

Sequencing used immunoSEQ multiplex PCR; TCRdb keeps in-frame clones, though not all of them. The data hold over 3,000 clones, with around 63% observed a single time. Germline V lookup: CDR1 MGHRA, CDR2 YSYEKL. This CDR3 has 15 residues. Trimming cost V 6 bases and J 3 bases, with 17 bases left between them. Regarding this clone: Antigen specificity is unknown.

Busulfan-fludarabine conditioning, marrow transplant, and cyclophosphamide on days +3 and +4 were administered. J is TRBJ1-1 and V is TRBV4-1; TRBD1 is a possible D gene (5 bases). Sequenced here: CD8+ T cells sorted from PBMCs, sampled 1,000 to 1,200 days after allogeneic stem cell transplant with posttransplant cyclophosphamide. The TCR sequence derives from a female patient aged 40 to 50 who received an allogeneic stem cell transplant from a related donor, was CMV-positive, and had no GVHD. Some T cells here may be from the graft donor. Here the CDR3 reads CASSPRWGEDTEAFF. Written as DNA, the CDR3 is TGCGCCAGCAGTCCAAGATGGGGGGAAGACACTGAAGCTTTCTTT.